A single sample gave rise to the 25 T cell receptor beta chains below, sequenced in a study of T cell repertoires in cytomegalovirus infection. Their antigens remain unidentified. TCRdb re-analysed the reads in MiXCR, keeping a single row per CDR3 protein. The table includes 200,000 or so distinct CDR3 sequences, approximately 38% detected once. This specimen was CD8+ T cells from cultured PBMCs, taken from culture after CMV antigen stimulation. The source is a human donor in good health (CMV status not recorded). Some clones in this sample may be carry-over from other donors' samples.

The CDR3 nucleotides are TGTGCCAGCAGCCAAGGGGAACGGGACAGGGGTTACGAGCAGTACTTC. Its translation: CASSQGERDRGYEQYF. The chain recombines TRBV4-2 with TRBJ2-7; TRBD1 matches 10 bases. Losses at the gene ends were 1 base for V and 4 bases for J; bases not matched to a gene: 7. This CDR3 contains 16 residues. The germline gives CDR1 LGHNA, CDR2 YNFKEQ.

This clonotype showed up just a few times. The J gene is TRBJ1-5, the V gene TRBV10-3; no reliable D call. Trimming took off 2 bases at V and 10 bases at J, with 15 bases between the two ends. The CDR3 has 14 residues. Germline loops: CDR1 ENHRY, CDR2 SYGVKD. The CDR3 region is CAISEERWPEPQHF. Here the CDR3 DNA reads TGTGCCATCAGTGAGGAGCGTTGGCCGGAACCCCAGCATTTT.

The rearrangement joins TRBV4-1 to TRBJ2-3; 11 bases agree with TRBD2. With 1 base clipped from V and 5 bases from J, the junction kept 2 bases outside the gene matches. Germline V gives CDR1 MGHRA, CDR2 YSYEKL. This CDR3 comprises 15 residues. The CDR3 nucleotides read TGCGCCAGCAGCCAAGGACTAGCGGGACTAGATACGCAGTATTTT. It is translated as CASSQGLAGLDTQYF.

This clonotype was observed many times. The chain recombines TRBV27 with TRBJ2-2; 12 bases map to TRBD2. Per germline, CDR1 MNHEY and CDR2 SMNVEV (reference sequence). V trimming: 4 bases; J trimming: 5 bases; junction bases outside the gene matches: 2. CDR3 length: 15 residues. Here the CDR3 DNA reads TGTGCCAGCAGTTCGACTAGCGGGAGTACCGGGGAGCTGTTTTTT. The encoded protein is CASSSTSGSTGELFF.

This clonotype was recorded at least ten times. The chain uses TRBV7-3 and TRBJ1-4; 10 nucleotides match TRBD1. CDR1 SGHTA and CDR2 FQGTGA come from the germline V gene. Germline trimming cut 0 bases from V and 8 bases from J; bases unmatched to any gene: 3. The CDR3 length is 15 residues. CDR3 in amino acids: CASSLTGTGDEKLFF. CDR3 bases: TGTGCCAGCAGCTTAACCGGGACAGGGGACGAAAAACTGTTTTTT.

This clonotype was counted only a few times. This chain uses TRBV11-2 with TRBJ2-3, with 11 positions matching TRBD2. J gave up 2 bases and V 8 bases, and 6 bases lay outside the gene matches. From germline, CDR1 is SGHAT and CDR2 FQNNGV. This CDR3 is built from 15 residues. The CDR3 coding sequence is TGTGCCAGCCTTAGCGGGAGGGCCGACACAGATACGCAGTATTTT. Protein: CASLSGRADTDTQYF.

The chain carries TRBV11-2 and TRBJ1-1; D may be TRBD1 (6 bases). With 1 base removed from V and 4 bases from J, the gap between germline ends came to 13 bases. Germline V gene data show CDR1 as SGHAT and CDR2 as FQNNGV. The CDR3 has 15 residues. The DNA for the CDR3 is TGTGCCAGCAGCTTAGGGTCCAGGGGTGGCACTGAAGCTTTCTTT. This encodes CASSLGSRGGTEAFF.

This chain's CDR3 is CASSQDPVDRARTDTQYF. CDR3 nucleotide sequence: TGTGCCAGCAGCCAAGATCCCGTTGACAGGGCTCGCACAGATACGCAGTATTTT. The chain employs TRBV3-1 and TRBJ2-3, with 7 bases fitting TRBD1. The trim removed 0 bases at V and 1 base at J, leaving 10 bases unmatched. The CDR3 covers 18 residues. In germline, CDR1 is LGHDT, CDR2 YNNKEL (reference sequence).

The chain combines TRBV13 with TRBJ2-3; no clear D gene. Looked up from germline, CDR1 is PRHDT and CDR2 is FYEKMQ (reference sequence). Trimming cost V 6 bases and J 2 bases, with 9 bases left between them. There are 13 residues in the CDR3. CDR3 sequence reads: CASSRSPTDTQYF. The DNA of the CDR3 is TGTGCCAGCAGTCGGTCCCCCACAGATACGCAGTATTTT.

The J gene is TRBJ2-1, the V gene TRBV4-1; 9 nucleotides match TRBD2. V was pared by 4 bases and J by 1 base, with 8 bases of the junction left unmatched. CDR1 is MGHRA, CDR2 YSYEKL, per germline. The CDR3 spans 17 residues. The CDR3, as DNA: TGCGCCAGCAGCCTCCGGACGGCGGGAGGGTCCTACAATGAGCAGTTCTTC. It is translated as CASSLRTAGGSYNEQFF.

This clonotype has only a few counts. The V call is TRBV7-8, the J call TRBJ1-2; D is unresolved. The germline gives CDR1 SGHVS, CDR2 FQNEAQ. The CDR3 is 13 residues long. V was clipped by 4 bases and J by 4 bases, with 10 bases between them. The CDR3 DNA reads as TGTGCCAGCAGCTCAAAAATTTCCTATGGCTACACCTTC. It is translated as CASSSKISYGYTF.

The chain joins TRBV12-3 or TRBV12-4 to TRBJ2-3; 10 nucleotides agree with TRBD2. This CDR3 region has 18 residues. Trimming removed 3 bases from V and 13 bases from J; junction bases left unmatched: 22. The CDR3 is CASSFRETVAGGLGAEYF. The CDR3, as DNA: TGTGCCAGCAGTTTTCGGGAAACAGTAGCGGGGGGTCTCGGGGCAGAGTATTTT.

The gene calls are TRBV7-3 and TRBJ1-1; D remains unclear. The CDR3 runs 14 residues. Germline V gene lookup returns CDR1 SGHTA and CDR2 FQGTGA. V was clipped by 5 bases and J by 1 base, with 11 bases between them. CDR3 bases: TGTGCCAGCAGCCCGGTTGAATCGAACACTGAAGCTTTCTTT. It codes for CASSPVESNTEAFF.

This chain links TRBV5-6 with TRBJ1-1; D not resolved. V was trimmed by 0 bases and J by 3 bases, leaving 12 bases between them. CDR1 is SGHDT, CDR2 YYEEEE, per germline. This CDR3 region has 15 residues. Written as DNA, the CDR3 is TGTGCCAGCAGCTTGGCCGTAGCAGGACACACTGAAGCTTTCTTT. This translates into CASSLAVAGHTEAFF.

This clonotype was counted only a few times. The gene calls are TRBV6-1 and TRBJ2-1; 10 bases align to TRBD2. This CDR3 is built from 13 residues. In germline, CDR1 is MNHNS, CDR2 SASEGT. Germline trimming cut 4 bases from V and 6 bases from J; bases unmatched to any gene: 0. The CDR3 coding sequence is TGTGCCAGCAGTGGGACTAGCGGCAATGAGCAGTTCTTC. Translated: CASSGTSGNEQFF.

This clonotype was seen ten or more times. V and J are TRBV27 and TRBJ1-1; 9 bases fit TRBD1. CDR3 length: 16 amino acids. Germline V gene lookup returns CDR1 MNHEY and CDR2 SMNVEV (reference sequence). V was clipped by 2 bases and J by 4 bases; unmatched bases: 8. As DNA, the CDR3 is TGTGCCAGCAGTTTAAAAATTCTGACAGGGGGCACTGAAGCTTTCTTT. It yields the protein CASSLKILTGGTEAFF.

The chain couples TRBV11-2 to TRBJ2-5, with TRBD1 as a possible D gene (5 bases). Per germline, CDR1 SGHAT and CDR2 FQNNGV. The V and J ends lost 1 base and 5 bases respectively, with 14 bases between them. The CDR3 spans 15 residues. CDR3 DNA: TGTGCCAGCAGCTTAGTGGGGCAGGGTGTGGAGACCCAGTACTTC. It translates to CASSLVGQGVETQYF.

V is TRBV10-3 and J is TRBJ2-1; tentatively, D is TRBD1 or TRBD2 (5 bases each). V was trimmed by 2 bases and J by 9 bases, leaving 14 bases between them. The CDR3 covers 14 residues. From germline, CDR1 is ENHRY and CDR2 SYGVKD. Here the CDR3 reads CAISETDKGSEQFF. As DNA, the CDR3 is TGTGCCATCAGTGAGACGGACAAGGGGAGTGAGCAGTTCTTC.

This clonotype was counted only a few times. The CDR3 protein is CASSVGGLAGLAGELFF. CDR3 DNA sequence: TGTGCCAGCAGCGTCGGGGGACTAGCGGGGTTAGCCGGGGAGCTGTTTTTT. The chain employs TRBV7-9 and TRBJ2-2, with 13 nucleotides matching TRBD2. V shed 5 bases, J shed 6 bases, and the junction held 9 bases outside the gene matches. The CDR3 totals 17 residues. Germline V gene sequence: CDR1 SEHNR, CDR2 FQNEAQ (reference sequence). Combining the CDR3 with reference TRBV7-9 and TRBJ2-2 gives the whole variable domain DTGVSQNPRHKITKRGQNVTFRCDPISEHNRLYWYRQTLGQGPEFLTYFQNEAQLEKSRLLSDRFSAERPKGSFSTLEIQRTEQGDSAMYLCASSVGGLAGLAGELFFGEGSRLTVL.

The table lists this clonotype with many counts. This rearrangement joins TRBV7-6 to TRBJ1-1; D is unclear. Per germline, CDR1 SGHVS and CDR2 FNYEAQ. With 6 bases removed from V and 3 bases from J, the gap between germline ends came to 8 bases. The CDR3 length is 12 residues. The DNA of the CDR3 is TGTGCCAGCAGAACCTCTGACACTGAAGCTTTCTTT. Protein product: CASRTSDTEAFF.

V gene TRBV18 combines with J gene TRBJ1-2, with 8 bases matching TRBD1. The length of the CDR3 is 13 residues. V was pared by 2 bases and J by 6 bases, with 2 bases of the junction left unmatched. Germline assignment: CDR1 KGHSH and CDR2 LQKENI. The CDR3 DNA reads TGTGCCAGCTCACCAGGGACAGGTCATGGCTACACCTTC. This encodes CASSPGTGHGYTF.

This chain joins TRBV27 and TRBJ2-2; a possible D gene is TRBD2 (5 bases). Trimming took 5 bases from V and 2 from J, leaving 15 bases between them. CDR1 is MNHEY and CDR2 is SMNVEV in the germline V gene (reference sequence). This CDR3 region has 16 residues. CDR3 bases: TGTGCCAGCAGTCCCCACCAGCGGCTCAACACCGGGGAGCTGTTTTTT. The encoded protein is CASSPHQRLNTGELFF.

This clonotype has at least ten counts. The J gene is TRBJ1-2, the V gene TRBV7-8; D is unclear. V dropped 2 bases and J dropped 4 bases, with 17 bases sitting between them. Germline-derived CDR1 and CDR2 are SGHVS and FQNEAQ. The CDR3 has 16 residues. CDR3 region: CASSLRVVRVAYGYTF. The CDR3 coding sequence is TGTGCCAGCAGCTTAAGGGTCGTCCGCGTAGCCTATGGCTACACCTTC.

J is TRBJ2-7 and V is TRBV11-3; D not resolved. V dropped 5 bases and J dropped 0 bases, with 11 bases sitting between them. Germline V gene data show CDR1 as SGHNT and CDR2 as YENEEA. The CDR3 is 14 residues long. CDR3 DNA sequence: TGTGCCAGCAGCGCCGAAACCAACTCCTACGAGCAGTACTTC. This sequence encodes CASSAETNSYEQYF.

This clonotype was counted at least ten times. The CDR3 is CASSAETNTEAFF. The CDR3 DNA reads TGTGCCAGCAGTGCCGAAACGAACACTGAAGCTTTCTTT. The rearrangement joins TRBV2 to TRBJ1-1, with D unresolved. The germline V and J ends were trimmed by 4 bases and 1 base, with 7 bases remaining between them. The CDR3 covers 13 residues. Germline CDR1 is SNHLY and CDR2 is FYNNEI.